This T cell receptor beta chain came from a study of immune evolution from preneoplasia to lung adenocarcinoma. TCRdb keeps only in-frame clones here, not all; method: immunoSEQ multiplex PCR. This table has about 6,900 clones, 79% appearing once. This clone was counted a single time. After pathologic assessment, macro-dissection selected premalignant or tumor cells for extraction. The receptor was derived from a person in their 40s with lung adenocarcinoma. The sample comprised FFPE invasive lung adenocarcinoma tissue.

CDR3 in DNA: TGCAGCGCGAGCCGCGGGGAAAACACTGAAGCTTTCTTT. Translation: CSASRGENTEAFF. The chain employs TRBV29-1 and TRBJ1-1; D remains ambiguous. CDR3 size: 13 residues. Germline V gene sequence: CDR1 SQVTM, CDR2 ANQGSEA. Between the trimmed V and J ends, which lost 7 bases and 2 bases, there was a span of 14 bases. Together with reference TRBV29-1 and TRBJ1-1, the CDR3 gives the full variable domain: SAVISQKPSRDICQRGTSLTIQCQVDSQVTMMFWYRQQPGQSLTLIATANQGSEATYESGFVIDKFPISRPNLTFSTLTVSNMSPEDSSIYLCSASRGENTEAFFGQGTRLTVV.